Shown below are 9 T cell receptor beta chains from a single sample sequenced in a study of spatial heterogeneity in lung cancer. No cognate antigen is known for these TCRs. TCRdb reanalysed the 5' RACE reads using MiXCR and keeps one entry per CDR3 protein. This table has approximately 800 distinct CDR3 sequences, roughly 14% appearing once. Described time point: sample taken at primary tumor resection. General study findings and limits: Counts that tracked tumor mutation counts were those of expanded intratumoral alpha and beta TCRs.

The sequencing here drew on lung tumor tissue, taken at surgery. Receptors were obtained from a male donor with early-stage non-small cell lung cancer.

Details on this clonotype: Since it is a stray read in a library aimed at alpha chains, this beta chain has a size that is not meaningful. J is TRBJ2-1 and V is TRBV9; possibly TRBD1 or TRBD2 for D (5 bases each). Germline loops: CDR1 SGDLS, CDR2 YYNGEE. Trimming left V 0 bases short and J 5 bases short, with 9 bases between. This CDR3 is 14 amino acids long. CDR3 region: CASSVGGIHNEQFF. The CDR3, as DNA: TGTGCCAGCAGCGTAGGGGGGATTCACAATGAGCAGTTCTTC.

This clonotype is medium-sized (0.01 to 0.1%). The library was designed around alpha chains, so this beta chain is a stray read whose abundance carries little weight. In DNA form, the CDR3 reads TGTGCCACCAGCAGAGAGGGCGGGGGTAGCACAGATACGCAGTATTTT. Translating it yields CATSREGGGSTDTQYF. The chain is built from TRBV15 and TRBJ2-3, with 7 nucleotides matching TRBD2. Germline CDR1 reads LNHNV; CDR2 reads YYDKDF (reference sequence). After removal of 0 bases from V and 0 bases from J, the junction contained 3 bases not matched to a gene. The CDR3 is 16 amino acids.

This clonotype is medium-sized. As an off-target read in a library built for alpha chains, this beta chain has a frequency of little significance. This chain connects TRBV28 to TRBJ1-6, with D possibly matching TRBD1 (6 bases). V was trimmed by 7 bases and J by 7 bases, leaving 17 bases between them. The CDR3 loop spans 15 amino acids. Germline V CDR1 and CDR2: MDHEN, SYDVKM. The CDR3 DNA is TGTGCCAGCACCAACGACGGGACAATGAATTCACCCCTCCACTTT. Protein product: CASTNDGTMNSPLHF.

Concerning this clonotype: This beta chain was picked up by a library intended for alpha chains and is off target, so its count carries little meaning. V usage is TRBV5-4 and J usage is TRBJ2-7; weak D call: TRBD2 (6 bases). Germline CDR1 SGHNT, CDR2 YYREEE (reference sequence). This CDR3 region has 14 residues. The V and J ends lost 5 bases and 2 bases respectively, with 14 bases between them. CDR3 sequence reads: CASRSSVSTYEQYF. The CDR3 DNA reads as TGTGCCAGCAGGTCTAGCGTGTCGACCTACGAGCAGTACTTC.

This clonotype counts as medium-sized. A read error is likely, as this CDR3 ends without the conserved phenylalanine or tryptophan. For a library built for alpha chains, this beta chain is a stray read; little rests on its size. CDR3 in DNA: TGCGCCAGCAGCCAAGGGGACTTCGACACCGGGGAGCTGTTTCTT. Protein product: CASSQGDFDTGELFL. This chain connects TRBV4-3 to TRBJ2-2, with D maybe TRBD2 (6 bases). CDR1 and CDR2 (germline): LGHNA, YSLEER. Trimming cost V 1 base and J 3 bases, with 9 bases left between them. The CDR3 covers 15 residues.

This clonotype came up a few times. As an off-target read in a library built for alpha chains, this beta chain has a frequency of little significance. CDR3 sequence reads: CSARLAGALRSSYNEQFF. CDR3 DNA: TGCAGTGCTAGACTAGCGGGGGCCCTACGTAGCTCCTACAATGAGCAGTTCTTC. The V and J genes are TRBV20-1 and TRBJ2-1; 10 bases agree with TRBD2. Germline V gene lookup returns CDR1 DFQATT and CDR2 SNEGSKA (reference sequence). The CDR3 is made up of 18 amino acids. Losses at the gene ends were 2 bases for V and 0 bases for J; bases not matched to a gene: 10.

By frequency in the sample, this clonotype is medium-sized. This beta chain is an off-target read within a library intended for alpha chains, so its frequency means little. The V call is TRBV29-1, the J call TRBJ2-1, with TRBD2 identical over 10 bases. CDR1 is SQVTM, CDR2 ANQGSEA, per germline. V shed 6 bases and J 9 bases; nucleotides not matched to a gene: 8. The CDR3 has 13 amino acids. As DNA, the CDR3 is TGCAGCGTAGCGGGAGGGCCCCTAACTGAGCAGTTCTTC. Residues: CSVAGGPLTEQFF.

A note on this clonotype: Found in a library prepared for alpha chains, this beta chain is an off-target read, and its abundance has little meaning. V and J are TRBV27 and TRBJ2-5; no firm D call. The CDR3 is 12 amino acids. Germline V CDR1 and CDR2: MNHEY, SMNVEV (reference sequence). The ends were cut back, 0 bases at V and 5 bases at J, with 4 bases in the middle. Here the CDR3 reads CASSLSGETQYF. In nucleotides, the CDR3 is TGTGCCAGCAGTTTATCGGGTGAGACCCAGTACTTC.

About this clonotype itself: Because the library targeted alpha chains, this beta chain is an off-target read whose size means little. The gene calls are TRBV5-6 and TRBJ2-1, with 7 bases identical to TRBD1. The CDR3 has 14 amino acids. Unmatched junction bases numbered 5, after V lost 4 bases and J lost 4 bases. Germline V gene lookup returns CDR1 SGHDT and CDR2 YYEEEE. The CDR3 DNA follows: TGTGCCAGCAGCGTCGGGACAGCTTACAATGAGCAGTTCTTC. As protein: CASSVGTAYNEQFF. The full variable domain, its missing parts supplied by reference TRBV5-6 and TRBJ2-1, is DAGVTQSPTHLIKTRGQQVTLRCSPKSGHDTVSWYQQALGQGPQFIFQYYEEEERQRGNFPDRFSGHQFPNYSSELNVNALLLGDSALYLCASSVGTAYNEQFFGPGTRLTVL.